The 10 T cell receptor beta chains given below trace back to one sample, sequenced in a study of identical twins. TCRdb re-called the 5' RACE reads with MiXCR, one entry per CDR3 protein. The data show 690,000 or so distinct CDR3 sequences, with 8% to 9% seen just once and 0.8% to 1% held by the top ten. These data are also associated with another study on yellow fever vaccine responses in identical twins.

The sample comprised PBMCs. The receptor set was obtained from a young woman in good health.

This clonotype was found a few times. The V call is TRBV27, the J call TRBJ2-1; 8 positions agree with TRBD2. V shed 7 bases, J shed 3 bases, and the junction held 8 bases outside the gene matches. The CDR3 has 15 amino acids. Germline CDR1 and CDR2: MNHEY and SMNVEV (reference sequence). CDR3 nucleotide sequence: TGTGCCAGCACCATACTAGGGACTAGCTACAATGAGCAGTTCTTC. As protein: CASTILGTSYNEQFF.

The chain joins TRBV18 to TRBJ2-5; 8 bases align to TRBD2. The CDR3 is 17 residues long. V dropped 3 bases and J dropped 2; count of bases not matched to a gene: 11. Germline V gene lookup returns CDR1 KGHSH and CDR2 LQKENI. The chain's CDR3 is CASSPFGVAGLQETQYF. Written as DNA, the CDR3 is TGTGCCAGCTCACCCTTTGGGGTAGCGGGGCTACAAGAGACCCAGTACTTC.

This chain joins TRBV19 and TRBJ2-5, with a tentative D call TRBD2 (7 bases). Trimming left V 3 bases short and J 2 bases short, with 22 bases between. Germline V gives CDR1 LNHDA, CDR2 SQIVND (reference sequence). The CDR3 totals 18 residues. In nucleotides, the CDR3 is TGTGCCAGTAGTATGGGTTCATCGGGGGGCCGAAGACAAGAGACCCAGTACTTC. Its protein is CASSMGSSGGRRQETQYF.

The CDR3 region is CASSQVSGRDTQYF. The DNA for the CDR3 is TGTGCCAGCAGCCAAGTTAGCGGGAGAGATACGCAGTATTTT. The gene calls are TRBV4-2 and TRBJ2-3, with 9 nucleotides matching TRBD2. The CDR3 spans 14 residues. V gave up 1 base and J gave up 5 bases; unmatched junction bases: 1. The germline V gene has CDR1 LGHNA and CDR2 YNFKEQ.

This clonotype showed up just a few times. J is TRBJ2-3 and V is TRBV3-1, with 10 bases lining up with TRBD2. The CDR3 totals 15 residues. CDR1 is LGHDT and CDR2 is YNNKEL in the germline V gene (reference sequence). The V gene end was trimmed by 1 base and the J gene end by 6 bases; junction bases not matched to a gene: 4. CDR3 loop: CASSQGTSGVDTQYF. In DNA form, the CDR3 reads TGTGCCAGCAGCCAAGGGACTAGCGGTGTTGATACGCAGTATTTT.

V and J are TRBV24-1 and TRBJ2-2; D possibly matches TRBD1 or TRBD2 (5 bases each). The CDR3 has 16 amino acids. V gave up 0 bases and J gave up 4 bases, with 11 bases separating them. The germline CDR1 and CDR2 sequences are KGHDR and SFDVKD. The CDR3: CATSDLTGTRTGELFF. Written as DNA, the CDR3 is TGTGCCACCAGTGATTTGACCGGGACCCGCACCGGGGAGCTGTTTTTT.

At least ten counts were recorded for this clonotype. The gene calls are TRBV10-2 and TRBJ1-2; perhaps TRBD1 as D (5 bases). The V gene's germline CDR1 is WSHSY and CDR2 SAAADI. The CDR3 spans 15 residues. V gave up 3 bases and J gave up 5 bases, with 16 bases separating them. The CDR3 nucleotides are TGCGCCAGCAGTGAATCAATTGACAGAGATTATGGCTACACCTTC. This sequence encodes CASSESIDRDYGYTF.

The V call is TRBV5-1, the J call TRBJ2-1; the match to TRBD2 covers 10 bases. Trimming removed 1 base from V and 7 bases from J; junction bases left unmatched: 11. CDR3 size: 17 residues. Germline V CDR1 and CDR2: SGHRS, YFSETQ. This chain's CDR3 is CASSLRGSGGQKNEQFF. The CDR3 DNA follows: TGCGCCAGCAGCTTGAGGGGTAGCGGGGGGCAAAAAAATGAGCAGTTCTTC.

This clonotype showed up many times. This chain connects TRBV24-1 to TRBJ1-5; 7 bases are a match to TRBD1. CDR3 size: 13 residues. V gave up 4 bases and J gave up 7 bases; unmatched junction bases: 3. The germline V gene has CDR1 KGHDR and CDR2 SFDVKD. The CDR3 DNA reads as TGTGCCACCAGTGACAGGGGGAAGCAGCCCCAGCATTTT. Protein sequence: CATSDRGKQPQHF.

The chain links TRBV6-1 to TRBJ2-3; TRBD2 matches 9 bases. Germline V CDR1 and CDR2: MNHNS, SASEGT. V lost 4 bases to trimming and J lost 5 bases; unmatched junction nucleotides: 10. The CDR3 consists of 16 residues. The CDR3 sequence: CASSAPLAGAVDTQYF. In DNA form, the CDR3 reads TGTGCCAGCAGTGCTCCATTAGCGGGAGCTGTAGATACGCAGTATTTT.